The clone carrying this T cell receptor (beta chain) came up many times. The V segment lost 4 bases and the J segment 9 bases; nucleotides outside the gene matches: 9. The length of the CDR3 is 14 residues. TCRdb fed the RT-PCR reads into MiXCR, producing one record per CDR3 protein. The sample includes around 600,000 distinct CDR3 sequences, 10% to 12% of them seen just once. This record comes from a study of response to subunit inactivated influenza vaccine. This same sample was also taken into another study, of T cells expressing NK-cell markers. Per that study: Making the TCR beta cDNA relied on 5'RACE template switching with UMIs. Obtained from sorted CD3+CD56+NKG2C+, CD3+CD56+NKG2C- and CD3+CD56-NKG2C+ T cells were the TCR beta repertoires. Restriction of sorting to alpha-beta TCR T cells was accomplished in several experiments using an anti-gamma-delta TCR antibody. The contribution of dominant NKG2C+ clonotypes to CD8+ T cells in five to seven donors was roughly 1.0-7.5%. Unclear, still, was the HCMV specificity of the expanded NKG2C+ T cell clones.

The chain employs TRBV12-3 or TRBV12-4 and TRBJ1-5, with 7 bases matching TRBD1. This TCR derives from a man between 50 and 59 years old who received an inactivated influenza vaccine. Sequencing was performed on PBMCs from blood, taken on the day of vaccination. CDR3 nucleotide sequence: TGTGCCAGCAGTTACGATACAGGGGCCCGGCCCCAGCATTTT. Protein product: CASSYDTGARPQHF.